This T cell receptor (beta chain) was sequenced in a study of technical replicates of blood from several donors. CDR1 SNHLY and CDR2 FYNNEI come from the germline V gene. Trimming removed 8 bases from V and 14 bases from J, with 15 bases in between. The CDR3 contains 10 residues. The data were produced by immunoSEQ multiplex PCR, yet TCRdb's version contains in-frame clones alone and is incomplete. This table has more than 90,000 clones, around 96% appearing once. The clonotype comes from a human donor in good health. Sample: T cells isolated from PBMCs. The gene calls are TRBV2 and TRBJ1-2; D is perhaps TRBD1 (6 bases). CDR3 bases: TGTGCCAGCGGGGCGGGGGGCGGAACCTTC. It yields the protein CASGAGGGTF.